The source of this T cell receptor (beta chain) is a study of CD8+ T cells in alopecia areata. Study summary: Tofacitinib administration to treated patients was oral, at 5 to 10 mg twice daily.

This CDR3 is 15 amino acids long. The V gene end was trimmed by 0 bases and the J gene end by 6 bases; junction bases not matched to a gene: 8. CDR1 is MGHRA, CDR2 YSYEKL, per germline. Extracted RNA was reverse transcribed, and the resulting cDNA served as sequencing template. Using immunoSEQ multiplex PCR, the repertoire was profiled, and TCRdb retains in-frame clones only, with some absent. The sample shows 150,000 to 200,000 clones, about 66% of them seen only once. This clone occurred a few times. The input for sequencing was CD8+ T cells sorted from blood, taken at week 0. The rearrangement joins TRBV4-1 to TRBJ2-7, with 7 bases fitting TRBD1. The TCR sequence derives from a human donor with alopecia areata. The CDR3 region is CASSQDEAGGREQYF. The CDR3 bases are TGCGCCAGCAGCCAAGATGAGGCAGGGGGTCGCGAGCAGTACTTC.